Below, 10 T cell receptor beta chains from the same sample are listed, as sequenced in a study of T cell responses to AZD1222 COVID-19 vaccine. The protocol was immunoSEQ multiplex PCR, while the TCRdb copy is restricted to in-frame clones and leaves out a portion. The sample comprises about 60,000 clones, approximately 86% of which are singletons, and less than 9% rests with the top ten. The source material was peripheral blood, sampled 28 days after the second AZD1222 dose. The receptors derive from an adult who received the AZD1222 COVID-19 vaccine.

The chain combines TRBV12-3 or TRBV12-4 with TRBJ1-1, with a tentative D call TRBD1 (5 bases). V was pared by 4 bases and J by 7 bases, with 10 bases between. CDR3 length: 12 residues. The CDR3, as DNA: TGTGCCAGCAGTTATGGGGCCCTTGAAGCTTTCTTT. Translation: CASSYGALEAFF.

The gene calls are TRBV5-3 and TRBJ2-3; D is possibly TRBD1 (6 bases). TRBV5-3 is assigned to the ORF class and has an uncertain function. The CDR3 runs 17 residues. Trimming cost V 3 bases and J 2 bases, with 19 bases left between them. The CDR3 region is CARSWGRGRYSTDTQYF. In DNA, the CDR3 is TGTGCCAGAAGCTGGGGCAGGGGTAGATACTCCACAGATACGCAGTATTTT.

J is TRBJ1-4 and V is TRBV5-1, with D tentatively TRBD1 (6 bases). CDR1 SGHRS and CDR2 YFSETQ come from the germline V gene. With 4 bases removed from V and 5 bases from J, the gap between germline ends came to 12 bases. CDR3 length: 14 amino acids. CDR3 loop: CASSRQEENEKLFF. CDR3 sequence (DNA): TGCGCCAGCAGCAGACAGGAAGAGAATGAAAAACTGTTTTTT.

The rearrangement uses TRBV5-1 and TRBJ2-7, with D uncertain. The ends were cut back, 5 bases at V and 7 bases at J, with 19 bases in the middle. This CDR3 has 14 residues. Germline V gives CDR1 SGHRS, CDR2 YFSETQ. The CDR3 DNA reads as TGCGCCAGCAGTCGACAAAACACCGACGGGGAGCAGTACTTC. Its protein product is CASSRQNTDGEQYF.

V is TRBV24-1 and J is TRBJ1-6, with 10 positions matching TRBD1. The V segment lost 2 bases and the J segment 9 bases; nucleotides outside the gene matches: 6. Germline V gene sequence: CDR1 KGHDR, CDR2 SFDVKD. This CDR3 is built from 16 residues. In DNA form, the CDR3 reads TGTGCCACCAGTGATTCTAGGACAGGGGGAAGTTCACCCCTCCACTTT. Translating it yields CATSDSRTGGSSPLHF.

CDR3 in amino acids: CASSLTGGQDTQYF. The CDR3 DNA reads as TGCGCCAGCAGCTTGACAGGGGGGCAGGATACGCAGTATTTT. The rearrangement joins TRBV5-1 to TRBJ2-3; the match to TRBD1 covers 8 bases. Germline V lookup: CDR1 SGHRS, CDR2 YFSETQ. The CDR3 sequence is 14 residues long. Trimming took 1 base from V and 6 from J; bases not matched to a gene: 4.

CDR3 nucleotide sequence: TGTGCCAGCAGCTTAGTTCCCGGGGCGGGAGGCTACACCTTC. Translation: CASSLVPGAGGYTF. The chain uses TRBV11-2 and TRBJ1-2, with D possibly TRBD1 on 5 matching bases. The germline gives CDR1 SGHAT, CDR2 FQNNGV. The CDR3 covers 14 residues. Trimming removed 1 base from V and 8 bases from J, with 14 bases in between.

V usage is TRBV2 and J usage is TRBJ1-2; weak D call: TRBD1 (6 bases). Trimming took off 2 bases at V and 4 bases at J, with 11 bases between the two ends. There are 14 residues in the CDR3. CDR1 SNHLY and CDR2 FYNNEI come from the germline V gene. This CDR3 is CASSEQQGPYGYTF. The CDR3 region has the DNA TGTGCCAGCAGTGAACAGCAGGGGCCCTATGGCTACACCTTC.

This clone showed up just once. The chain has TRBV5-1 and TRBJ2-7, with a tentative D call TRBD2 (5 bases). This CDR3 has 15 residues. The germline V gene has CDR1 SGHRS and CDR2 YFSETQ. Trimming pared 3 bases from V and 3 bases from J, leaving 16 bases between. The CDR3 sequence: CASSSSGRGYYEQYF. Written as DNA, the CDR3 is TGCGCCAGCAGCTCGTCGGGTCGGGGATACTACGAGCAGTACTTC.

The J gene is TRBJ2-1, the V gene TRBV11-2; TRBD2 might be the D (7 bases). The germline V gene encodes CDR1 SGHAT and CDR2 FQNNGV. V shed 3 bases and J shed 1 base, with 16 bases lying between them. CDR3 length: 17 amino acids. The CDR3 bases are TGTGCCAGCAGCTTCGGGGGGCACTCGGGGTCCTACAATGAGCAGTTCTTC. Amino acid sequence: CASSFGGHSGSYNEQFF.